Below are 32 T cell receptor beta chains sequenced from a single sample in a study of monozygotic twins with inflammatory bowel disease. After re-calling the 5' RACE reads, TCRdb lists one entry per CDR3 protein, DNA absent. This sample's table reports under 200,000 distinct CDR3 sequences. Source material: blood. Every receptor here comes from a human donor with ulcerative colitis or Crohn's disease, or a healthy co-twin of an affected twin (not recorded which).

The CDR3 protein is CASSLLGITYEQYF. V usage is TRBV7-2 and J usage is TRBJ2-7. The CDR3 is 14 amino acids. Germline assignment: CDR1 SGHTA and CDR2 FQGNSA.

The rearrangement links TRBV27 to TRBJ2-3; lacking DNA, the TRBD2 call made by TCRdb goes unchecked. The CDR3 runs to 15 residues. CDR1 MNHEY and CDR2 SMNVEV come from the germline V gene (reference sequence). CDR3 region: CASHKRLAGADTQYF.

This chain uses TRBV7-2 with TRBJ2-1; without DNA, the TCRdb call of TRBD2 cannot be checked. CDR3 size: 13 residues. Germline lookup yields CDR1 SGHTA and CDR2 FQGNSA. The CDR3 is CASSSPPINEQFF.

The CDR3 reads CASSLILAGGPKSYNEQFF. V is TRBV11-2 and J is TRBJ2-1; without DNA, the TCRdb call of TRBD2 cannot be checked. Germline CDR1 is SGHAT and CDR2 is FQNNGV. CDR3 length equals 19 residues. Supplemented by reference TRBV11-2 and TRBJ2-1, the full variable domain reads EAGVAQSPRYKIIEKRQSVAFWCNPISGHATLYWYQQILGQGPKLLIQFQNNGVVDDSQLPKDRFSAERLKGVDSTLKIQPAKLEDSAVYLCASSLILAGGPKSYNEQFFGPGTRLTVL.

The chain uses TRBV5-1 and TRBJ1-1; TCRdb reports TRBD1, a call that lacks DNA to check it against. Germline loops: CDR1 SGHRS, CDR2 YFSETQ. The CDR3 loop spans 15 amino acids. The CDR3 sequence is CASSLGTPQGTEAFF.

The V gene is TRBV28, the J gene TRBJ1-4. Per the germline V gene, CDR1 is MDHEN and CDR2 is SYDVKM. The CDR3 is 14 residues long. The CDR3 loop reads CASIGERPNEKLFF.

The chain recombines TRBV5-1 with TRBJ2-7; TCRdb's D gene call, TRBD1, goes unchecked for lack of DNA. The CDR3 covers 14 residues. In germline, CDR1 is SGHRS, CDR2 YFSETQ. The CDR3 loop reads CASSPGAVTYEQYF.

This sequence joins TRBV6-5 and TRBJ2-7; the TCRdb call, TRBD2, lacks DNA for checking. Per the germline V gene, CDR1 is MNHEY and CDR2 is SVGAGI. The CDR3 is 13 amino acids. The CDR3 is CASSRDSRTEQYF.

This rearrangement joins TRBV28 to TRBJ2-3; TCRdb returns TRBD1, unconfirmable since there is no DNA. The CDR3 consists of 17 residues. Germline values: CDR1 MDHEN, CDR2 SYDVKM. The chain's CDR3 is CASTPGVSADDGDTQYF.

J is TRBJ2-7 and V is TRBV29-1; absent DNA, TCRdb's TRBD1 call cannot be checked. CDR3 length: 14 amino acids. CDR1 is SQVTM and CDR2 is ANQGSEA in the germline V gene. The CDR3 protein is CSVEVGTGRYEQYF.

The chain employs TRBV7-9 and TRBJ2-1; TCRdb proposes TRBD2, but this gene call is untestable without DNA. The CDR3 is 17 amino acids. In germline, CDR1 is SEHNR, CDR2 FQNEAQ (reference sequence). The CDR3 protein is CASSPPLAGGPKNEQFF.

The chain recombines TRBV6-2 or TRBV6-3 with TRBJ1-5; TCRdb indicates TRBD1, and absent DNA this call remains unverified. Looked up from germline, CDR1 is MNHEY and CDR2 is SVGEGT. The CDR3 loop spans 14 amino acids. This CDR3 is CASNGQARLQPQHF.

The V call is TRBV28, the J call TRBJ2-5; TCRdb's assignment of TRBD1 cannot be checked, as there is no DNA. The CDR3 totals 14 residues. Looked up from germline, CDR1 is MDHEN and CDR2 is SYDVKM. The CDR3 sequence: CASSGDRPQETQYF.

CDR3 amino acids: CATSSPGDSNQPQHF. The V gene is TRBV24-1, the J gene TRBJ1-5; TCRdb's D gene call, TRBD1, goes unchecked for lack of DNA. The CDR3 extends over 15 amino acids. Per the germline V gene, CDR1 is KGHDR and CDR2 is SFDVKD.

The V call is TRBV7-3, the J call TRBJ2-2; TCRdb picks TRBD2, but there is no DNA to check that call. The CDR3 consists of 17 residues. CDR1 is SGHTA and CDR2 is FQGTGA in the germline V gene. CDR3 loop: CASSLGYSGANTGELFF.

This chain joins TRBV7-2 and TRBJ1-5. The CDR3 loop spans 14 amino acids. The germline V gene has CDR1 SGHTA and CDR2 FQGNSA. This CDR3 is CASSQTKLGQPQHF.

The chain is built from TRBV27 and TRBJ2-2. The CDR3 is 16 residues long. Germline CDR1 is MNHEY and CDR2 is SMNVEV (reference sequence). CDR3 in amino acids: CASSLRQTHSTGELFF.

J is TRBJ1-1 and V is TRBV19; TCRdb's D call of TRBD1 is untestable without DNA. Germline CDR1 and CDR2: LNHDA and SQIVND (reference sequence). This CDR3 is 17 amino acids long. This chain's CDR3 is CASSINRDRGLSTEAFF. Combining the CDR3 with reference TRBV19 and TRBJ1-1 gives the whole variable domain DGGITQSPKYLFRKEGQNVTLSCEQNLNHDAMYWYRQDPGQGLRLIYYSQIVNDFQKGDIAEGYSVSREKKESFPLTVTSAQKNPTAFYLCASSINRDRGLSTEAFFGQGTRLTVV.

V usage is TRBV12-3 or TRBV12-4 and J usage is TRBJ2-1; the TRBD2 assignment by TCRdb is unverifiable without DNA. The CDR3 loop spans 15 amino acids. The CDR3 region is CASSLLAGGTHEQFF.

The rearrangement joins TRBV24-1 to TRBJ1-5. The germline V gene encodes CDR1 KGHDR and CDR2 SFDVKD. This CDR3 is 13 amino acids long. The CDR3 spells CATSVGLSQPQHF.

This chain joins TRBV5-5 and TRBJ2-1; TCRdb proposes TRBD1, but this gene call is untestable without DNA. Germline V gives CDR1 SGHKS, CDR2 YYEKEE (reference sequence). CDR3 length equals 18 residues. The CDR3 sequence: CASSLAFVGTGGFHEQFF.

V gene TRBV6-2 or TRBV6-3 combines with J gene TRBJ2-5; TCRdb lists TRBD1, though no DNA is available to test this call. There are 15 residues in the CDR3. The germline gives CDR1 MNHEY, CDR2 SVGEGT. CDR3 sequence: CASRALTGQTETQYF.

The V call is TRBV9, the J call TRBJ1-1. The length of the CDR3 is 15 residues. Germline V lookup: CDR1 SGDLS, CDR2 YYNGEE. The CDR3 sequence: CASSVEAGRNTEAFF.

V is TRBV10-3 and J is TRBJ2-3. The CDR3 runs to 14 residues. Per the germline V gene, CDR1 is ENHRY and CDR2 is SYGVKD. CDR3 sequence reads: CAISAGSSTDTQYF.

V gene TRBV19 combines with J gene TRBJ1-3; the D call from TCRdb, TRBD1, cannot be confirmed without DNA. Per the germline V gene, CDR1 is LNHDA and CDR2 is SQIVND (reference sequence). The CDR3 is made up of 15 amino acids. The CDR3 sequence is CASTGAAALGNTIYF.

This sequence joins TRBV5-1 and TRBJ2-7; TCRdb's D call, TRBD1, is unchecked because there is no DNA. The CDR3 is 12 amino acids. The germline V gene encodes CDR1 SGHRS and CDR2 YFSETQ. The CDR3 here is CASSLGTTEQYF.

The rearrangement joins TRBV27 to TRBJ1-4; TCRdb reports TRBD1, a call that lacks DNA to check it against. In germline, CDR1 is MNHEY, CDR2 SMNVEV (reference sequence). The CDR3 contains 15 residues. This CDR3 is CASSSSPPQGRELFF.

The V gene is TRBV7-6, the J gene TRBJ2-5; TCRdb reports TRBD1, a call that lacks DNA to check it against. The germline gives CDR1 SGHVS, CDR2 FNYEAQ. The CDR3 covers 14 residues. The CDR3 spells CASSSTGGLETQYF.

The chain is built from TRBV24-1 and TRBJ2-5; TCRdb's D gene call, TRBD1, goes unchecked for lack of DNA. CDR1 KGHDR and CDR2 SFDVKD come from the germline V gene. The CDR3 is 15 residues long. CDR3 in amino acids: CATSDFGPGGMTQYF.

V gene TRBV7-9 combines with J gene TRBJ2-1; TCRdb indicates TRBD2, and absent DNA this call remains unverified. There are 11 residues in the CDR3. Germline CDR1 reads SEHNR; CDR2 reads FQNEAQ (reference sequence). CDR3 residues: CASGSSNEQFF.

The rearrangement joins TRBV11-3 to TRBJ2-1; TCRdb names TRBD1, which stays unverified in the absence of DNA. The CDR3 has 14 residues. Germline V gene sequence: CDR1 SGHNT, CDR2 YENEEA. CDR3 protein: CASSLLTRGDEQFF.

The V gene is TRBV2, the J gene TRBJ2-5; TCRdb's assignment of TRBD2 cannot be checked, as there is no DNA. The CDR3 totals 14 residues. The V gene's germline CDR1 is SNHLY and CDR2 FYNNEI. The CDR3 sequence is CASSPTSGAETQYF. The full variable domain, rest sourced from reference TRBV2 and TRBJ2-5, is EPEVTQTPSHQVTQMGQEVILRCVPISNHLYFYWYRQILGQKVEFLVSFYNNEISEKSEIFDDQFSVERPDGSNFTLKIRSTKLEDSAMYFCASSPTSGAETQYFGPGTRLLVL.